This T cell receptor beta chain was recovered during a study of T cells in Graves' hyperthyroidism and ophthalmopathy. CDR1 is SSHAT, CDR2 FNYEAQ, per germline (reference sequence). This CDR3 has 14 amino acids. As for this clonotype: One end of the junction fails to match germline, which may point to a read error.

Amplification of TCR beta CDR3 regions used RNA as the template. First-round RT-PCR of the TCR CDR3 relied on the HTBI primer set. Each CDR3 protein gets one entry after TCRdb re-called the multiplex PCR reads with MiXCR. The sample records around 300,000 distinct CDR3 sequences, roughly 14% being singletons. This chain joins TRBV7-7 and TRBJ2-3; no clear D. The source of this sequence is a young woman with Graves' hyperthyroidism that later progressed to Graves' ophthalmopathy. Sequencing was carried out using blood. Here the CDR3 DNA reads TGTGCTAGCAGCTTCGCACAGTCCACAGATACGCAGTATTTT. The encoded protein is CASSFAQSTDTQYF.